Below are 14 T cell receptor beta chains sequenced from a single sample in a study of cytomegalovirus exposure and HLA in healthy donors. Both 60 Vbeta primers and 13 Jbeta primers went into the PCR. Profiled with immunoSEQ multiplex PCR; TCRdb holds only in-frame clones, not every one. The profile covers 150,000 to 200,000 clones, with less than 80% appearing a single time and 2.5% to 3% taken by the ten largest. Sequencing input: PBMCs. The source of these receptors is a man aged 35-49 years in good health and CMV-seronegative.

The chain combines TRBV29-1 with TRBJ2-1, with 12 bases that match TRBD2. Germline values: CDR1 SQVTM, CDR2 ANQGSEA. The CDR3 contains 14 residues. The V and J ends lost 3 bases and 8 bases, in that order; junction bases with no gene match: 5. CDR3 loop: CSVDISSGRDEQFF. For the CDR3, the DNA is TGCAGCGTTGATATATCTAGCGGGAGGGATGAGCAGTTCTTC.

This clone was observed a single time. The CDR3 nucleotides read TGCAGCGTTAGACAGGGAAGTACAGATACGCAGTATTTT. Encoded protein: CSVRQGSTDTQYF. V is TRBV29-1 and J is TRBJ2-3, with 7 bases aligning to TRBD1. J was trimmed by 3 bases and V by 5 bases; bases with no gene match: 5. The CDR3 runs to 13 residues. Per germline, CDR1 SQVTM and CDR2 ANQGSEA.

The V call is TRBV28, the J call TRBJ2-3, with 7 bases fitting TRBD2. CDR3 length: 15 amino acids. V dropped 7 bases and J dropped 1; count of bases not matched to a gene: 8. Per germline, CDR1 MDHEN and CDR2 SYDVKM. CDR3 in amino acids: CASTPGGTGTDTQYF. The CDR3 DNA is TGTGCCAGCACCCCCGGGGGGACCGGCACAGATACGCAGTATTTT.

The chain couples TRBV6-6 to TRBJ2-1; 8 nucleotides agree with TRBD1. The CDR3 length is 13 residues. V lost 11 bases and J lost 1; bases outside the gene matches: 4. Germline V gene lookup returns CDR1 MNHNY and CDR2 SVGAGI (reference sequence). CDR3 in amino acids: CAARDRSYNEQFF. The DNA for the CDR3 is TGTGCCGCCCGGGACAGGTCCTACAATGAGCAGTTCTTC.

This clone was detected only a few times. CDR3 sequence (DNA): TGCAGCGTTGTTAATTTGAACACCGGGGAGCTGTTTTTT. It yields the protein CSVVNLNTGELFF. The chain joins TRBV29-1 to TRBJ2-2; the D is unclear. Deletions cut 4 bases from V and 1 base from J, with 7 bases between. CDR3 size: 13 residues. CDR1 and CDR2 from the germline V gene are SQVTM and ANQGSEA.

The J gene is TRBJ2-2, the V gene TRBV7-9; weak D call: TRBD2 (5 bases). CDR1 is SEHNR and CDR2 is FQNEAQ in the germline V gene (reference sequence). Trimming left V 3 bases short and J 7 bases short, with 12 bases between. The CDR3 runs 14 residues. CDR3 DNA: TGTGCCAGCAGCTTCCCTGGACGGGGCGGGGAGCTGTTTTTT. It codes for CASSFPGRGGELFF. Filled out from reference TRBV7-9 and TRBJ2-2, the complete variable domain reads DTGVSQNPRHKITKRGQNVTFRCDPISEHNRLYWYRQTLGQGPEFLTYFQNEAQLEKSRLLSDRFSAERPKGSFSTLEIQRTEQGDSAMYLCASSFPGRGGELFFGEGSRLTVL.

CDR3 in DNA: TGTGCCAGCAGCTTTAAGCGCCAATCCTACAATGAGCAGTTCTTC. Translating gives CASSFKRQSYNEQFF. V gene TRBV11-1 combines with J gene TRBJ2-1; D not certain. The V end lost 3 bases, the J end lost 1 base, and 10 bases lay between the germline ends. This CDR3 has 15 residues. Germline V gene sequence: CDR1 SGHAT, CDR2 FQDESV (reference sequence).

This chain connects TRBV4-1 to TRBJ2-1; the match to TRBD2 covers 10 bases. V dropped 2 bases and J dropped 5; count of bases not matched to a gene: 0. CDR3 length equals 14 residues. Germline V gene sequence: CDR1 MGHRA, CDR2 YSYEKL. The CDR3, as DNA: TGCGCCAGCAGCCAAACTAGCGGGAACAATGAGCAGTTCTTC. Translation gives CASSQTSGNNEQFF.

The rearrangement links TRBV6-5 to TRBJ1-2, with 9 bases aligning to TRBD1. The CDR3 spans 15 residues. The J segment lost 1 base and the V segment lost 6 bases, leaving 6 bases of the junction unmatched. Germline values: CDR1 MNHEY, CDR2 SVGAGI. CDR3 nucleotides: TGTGCCAGCAGATACCGGGACAGGGTTAACTATGGCTACACCTTC. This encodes CASRYRDRVNYGYTF.

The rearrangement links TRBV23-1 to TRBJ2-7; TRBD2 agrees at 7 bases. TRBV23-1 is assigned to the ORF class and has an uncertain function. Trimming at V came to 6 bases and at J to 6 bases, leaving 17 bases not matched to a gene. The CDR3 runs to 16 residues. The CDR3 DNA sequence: TGCGCCAGCAGCGCCCAAGCCCCGGGTCGCGGGGGCGAGCAGTACTTC. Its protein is CASSAQAPGRGGEQYF.

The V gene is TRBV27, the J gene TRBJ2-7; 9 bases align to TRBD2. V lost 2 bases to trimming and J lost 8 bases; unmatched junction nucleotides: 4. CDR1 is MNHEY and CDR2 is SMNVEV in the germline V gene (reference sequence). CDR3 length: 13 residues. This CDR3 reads CASSLMGLAKQYF. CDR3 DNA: TGTGCCAGCAGTTTAATGGGACTAGCTAAGCAGTACTTC.

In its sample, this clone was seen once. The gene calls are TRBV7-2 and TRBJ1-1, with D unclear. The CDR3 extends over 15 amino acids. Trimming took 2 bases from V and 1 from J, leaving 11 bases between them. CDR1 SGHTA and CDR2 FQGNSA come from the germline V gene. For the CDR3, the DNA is TGTGCCAGCAGCTTACTCCCTGAGGGGAACACTGAAGCTTTCTTT. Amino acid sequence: CASSLLPEGNTEAFF.

The CDR3 DNA reads as TGTGCCAGCAGCATTGACACTGGGGGGATTGGCTACACCTTC. This gives the protein CASSIDTGGIGYTF. The V and J genes are TRBV7-6 and TRBJ1-2; D may be TRBD1 (5 bases). CDR1 SGHVS and CDR2 FNYEAQ come from the germline V gene. The CDR3 has 14 residues. Deletions cut 5 bases from V and 7 bases from J, with 17 bases between.

The chain's CDR3 is CASSTAGGPGTDTQYF. DNA of the CDR3: TGTGCCAGCAGCACAGCGGGGGGGCCGGGCACAGATACGCAGTATTTT. The chain employs TRBV7-2 and TRBJ2-3; 10 bases are shared with TRBD2. J lost 1 base, V lost 5 bases, and 6 bases had no gene match. Per the germline V gene, CDR1 is SGHTA and CDR2 is FQGNSA. This CDR3 is 16 amino acids long. Drawing the rest from reference TRBV7-2 and TRBJ2-3, the complete variable domain is GAGVSQSPSNKVTEKGKDVELRCDPISGHTALYWYRQSLGQGLEFLIYFQGNSAPDKSGLPSDRFSAERTGGSVSTLTIQRTQQEDSAVYLCASSTAGGPGTDTQYFGPGTRLTVL.